This TCR beta chain was retrieved from a study of blood T cell repertoires in COVID-19. Overall study: Samples taken during acute and convalescent COVID-19 were collected in the United States, Italy and Spain. T cells, B-cell-depleted T cells, or PBMCs provided the cDNA or gDNA that served as material.

This CDR3 spans 11 amino acids. From germline, CDR1 is LNHDA and CDR2 SQIVND (reference sequence). Trimming left V 8 bases short and J 9 bases short, with 14 bases between. Followed longitudinally, the Seattle patients had been enrolled during active infection. Original analysis: Reference gene primer amplification in the assay estimated nucleated cell counts. Measured with immunoSEQ multiplex PCR; TCRdb has only the in-frame clones, and not every one. V and J calls and clone size are those listed in that table; D and trimming were worked out from the DNA. The repertoire includes more than 250,000 clones, approximately 89% of them detected once, and around 1.6% sits in the top ten.

The rearrangement joins TRBV19 to TRBJ2-7, with D possibly TRBD2 on 5 matching bases. Sample: peripheral blood. This sequence originates from a woman in her thirties with COVID-19, enrolled during active disease. CDR3 protein: CASPDRRGQYV. The DNA for the CDR3 is TGTGCCAGTCCTGACCGCCGGGGGCAGTACGTC.